One and the same sample provided the 2 T cell receptor beta chains below, sequenced in a study of blood T cells in healthy people across ages (dated by TCRdb to the mid-2010s). To prepare the library, 5' RACE was applied. Instrument on record: Illumina HiSeq 2500. A second about 7 to 11 cycle PCR used a sample-barcoded 5' primer and a J-beta primer mix. The raw public data were reprocessed by TCRdb itself: fastp quality trimming at Q25, MiXCR clonotype calling, in-frame beta chains only. Records with the same CDR3 protein are collapsed into one entry carrying the most frequent genes and DNA. The sample table contains under 1 million distinct CDR3 sequences; only one count was recorded for 44% of them. Jointly, the top ten make up roughly 18% of the sample. The sequencing input was blood. The source of these receptors is a man in his sixties in good health.

J is TRBJ1-2 and V is TRBV25-1, with D maybe TRBD1 (5 bases). V was trimmed by 4 bases and J by 12 bases, leaving 15 bases between them. The CDR3 loop spans 12 amino acids. Germline assignment: CDR1 MGHDK and CDR2 SYGVNS. The chain's CDR3 is CASSGAVWGHTF. The CDR3 region has the DNA TGTGCCAGCAGTGGTGCGGTTTGGGGCCACACCTTC.

This clonotype was found many times. The J gene is TRBJ2-1, the V gene TRBV6-2 or TRBV6-3; D is unresolved. The CDR3 has 13 amino acids. Germline V gene lookup returns CDR1 MNHEY and CDR2 SVGEGT. Trimming removed 5 bases from V and 0 bases from J, with 5 bases in between. The CDR3 sequence is CASSKSSYNEQFF. The CDR3 coding sequence is TGTGCCAGCAGTAAGTCCTCCTACAATGAGCAGTTCTTC.